This is a list of T cell receptor beta chains from one sample in a study of T cells in Graves' hyperthyroidism and ophthalmopathy. MiXCR was run by TCRdb on the multiplex PCR reads, yielding one entry per CDR3 protein. The top ten clones hold about 30% of a sample with roughly 240,000 distinct CDR3 sequences, less than 20% of them seen once. The sample taken for sequencing was blood. Receptors originate from a woman in her late teens or twenties with Graves' ophthalmopathy. The CDR3 runs from the conserved cysteine through the conserved F or W. Each record gives: D gene, J gene, CDR3 length, clone size, V gene, CDR3 DNA, CDR3 protein. A D gene is named only where the DNA matches it firmly. Clone size is given for some rows only: seen once, a few or many times, or a class if the clone is expanded.

d_gene: NA
j_gene: TRBJ1-1
len: 13
abundance: many
v_gene: TRBV7-9
CDR3nt: TGTGCCAGCAGCTTTAGGCAGGACACTGAAGCTTTCTTT
CDR3aa: CASSFRQDTEAFF

d_gene: NA
j_gene: TRBJ2-2
len: 15
abundance: few
v_gene: TRBV7-9
CDR3nt: TGTGCCTACCACCGAGGAGGCACCAACACCGGGGAGCTGTTTTTT
CDR3aa: CAYHRGGTNTGELFF

d_gene: TRBD1
j_gene: TRBJ2-7
len: 14
abundance: many
v_gene: TRBV4-1
CDR3nt: TGCGCCAGCAGCCAAGCGGACAGGGACCACGAGCAGTACTTC
CDR3aa: CASSQADRDHEQYF

d_gene: NA
j_gene: TRBJ2-7
len: 14
abundance: many
v_gene: TRBV7-9
CDR3nt: TGTGCCAGCAGCAATACCAGGGGGGTCGGCGAGCAGTACTTC
CDR3aa: CASSNTRGVGEQYF

d_gene: NA
j_gene: TRBJ1-5
len: 16
abundance: many
v_gene: TRBV12-3/TRBV12-4
CDR3nt: TGTGCCAGCAGTTTAGGAGACAGATCCCTTTATCAGCCCCAGCATTTT
CDR3aa: CASSLGDRSLYQPQHF

d_gene: TRBD2
j_gene: TRBJ2-1
len: 16
abundance: NA
v_gene: TRBV28
CDR3nt: TGTGCCAGCAGTTTGAGTACTAGCGGGAGTCGCAATGAGCAGTTCTTC
CDR3aa: CASSLSTSGSRNEQFF

d_gene: TRBD1
j_gene: TRBJ2-2
len: 15
abundance: many
v_gene: TRBV28
CDR3nt: TGTGCCAGCAGTCCTCCGGGACAGGGAAATATTTGGCTGTTTTTT
CDR3aa: CASSPPGQGNIWLFF

d_gene: TRBD1
j_gene: TRBJ2-1
len: 14
abundance: many
v_gene: TRBV7-9
CDR3nt: TGTGCCAGCAGCTTAGGGATACAGGGGACTGAGCAGTTCTTC
CDR3aa: CASSLGIQGTEQFF

d_gene: TRBD2
j_gene: TRBJ2-3
len: 15
abundance: many
v_gene: TRBV20-1
CDR3nt: TGCAGTGCTAGACTAGCGGGGATCGTCACAGATACGCAGTATTTT
CDR3aa: CSARLAGIVTDTQYF

d_gene: TRBD1
j_gene: TRBJ1-6
len: 17
abundance: many
v_gene: TRBV27
CDR3nt: TGTGCCAGCAGTTTGCAGCAGGGGGCGCTTATGGATTCACCCCTCCACTTT
CDR3aa: CASSLQQGALMDSPLHF

d_gene: TRBD1
j_gene: TRBJ1-6
len: 12
abundance: many
v_gene: TRBV28
CDR3nt: TGTGCCAACCAGGGGGCGAATTCACCCCTCCACTTT
CDR3aa: CANQGANSPLHF

d_gene: NA
j_gene: TRBJ1-2
len: 11
abundance: many
v_gene: TRBV2
CDR3nt: TGTGCCAGCGGCATGGCCTATGGCTACACCTTC
CDR3aa: CASGMAYGYTF

d_gene: NA
j_gene: TRBJ1-3
len: 14
abundance: many
v_gene: TRBV3-1
CDR3nt: TGTGCCAGCAGCCAATCGGGGGTTGGAAACACCATATATTTT
CDR3aa: CASSQSGVGNTIYF

d_gene: NA
j_gene: TRBJ1-6
len: 16
abundance: few
v_gene: TRBV10-3
CDR3nt: TGTGCCATCAGTGAGTCGTCCGGGCCTTACAATTCACCCCTCCACTTT
CDR3aa: CAISESSGPYNSPLHF

d_gene: TRBD1
j_gene: TRBJ2-5
len: 16
abundance: NA
v_gene: TRBV19
CDR3nt: TGTGCCAGTAGTGCCTACCAGGACAGGGGCGAAGAGACCCAGTACTTC
CDR3aa: CASSAYQDRGEETQYF

d_gene: TRBD1
j_gene: TRBJ1-2
len: 15
abundance: NA
v_gene: TRBV3-1
CDR3nt: TGTGCCAGCAGCAAAGGACAGGGCCTCGTATATGGCTACACCTTC
CDR3aa: CASSKGQGLVYGYTF

d_gene: TRBD2
j_gene: TRBJ2-3
len: 14
abundance: many
v_gene: TRBV20-1
CDR3nt: TGCAGTGCTTGTCTAGCGGGACGCACAGATACGCAGTATTTT
CDR3aa: CSACLAGRTDTQYF

d_gene: TRBD1
j_gene: TRBJ1-5
len: 14
abundance: many
v_gene: TRBV16
CDR3nt: TGTGCCAGCAGCCAAACGACAGGGAGTCAGCCCCAGCATTTT
CDR3aa: CASSQTTGSQPQHF

d_gene: TRBD2
j_gene: TRBJ2-1
len: 19
abundance: many
v_gene: TRBV7-2
CDR3nt: TGTGCCAGCAGCTCGACCCGATTTAGCGGGAGCACTGCCTACAATGAGCAGTTCTTC
CDR3aa: CASSSTRFSGSTAYNEQFF

d_gene: TRBD2
j_gene: TRBJ2-5
len: 15
abundance: many
v_gene: TRBV11-3
CDR3nt: TGTGCCAGCAGCCGACTAGCGGGGGGCCGGGAGACCCAGTACTTC
CDR3aa: CASSRLAGGRETQYF

d_gene: NA
j_gene: TRBJ1-5
len: 16
abundance: few
v_gene: TRBV19
CDR3nt: TGTGCCAGTAGTATCGTTTCGGCATATAGCAATCAGCCCCAGCATTTT
CDR3aa: CASSIVSAYSNQPQHF

d_gene: TRBD2
j_gene: TRBJ2-1
len: 16
abundance: many
v_gene: TRBV3-1
CDR3nt: TGTGCCAGCAGCCAAGCTTTCAGCGGGGGGGCCTATGAGCAGTTCTTC
CDR3aa: CASSQAFSGGAYEQFF

d_gene: NA
j_gene: TRBJ2-7
len: 14
abundance: many
v_gene: TRBV6-1
CDR3nt: TGTGCCAGCAGTGAAGACGGCTACTCCTACGAGCAGTACTTC
CDR3aa: CASSEDGYSYEQYF

d_gene: NA
j_gene: TRBJ2-7
len: 15
abundance: NA
v_gene: TRBV20-1
CDR3nt: TGCAGTGCTAGAGATCTGATAGCGGTTACCTACGAGCAGTACTTC
CDR3aa: CSARDLIAVTYEQYF

d_gene: NA
j_gene: TRBJ2-7
len: 13
abundance: NA
v_gene: TRBV7-3
CDR3nt: TGTGCCAGCAGCTTAACAGCCGACACCGAGCAGTACTTC
CDR3aa: CASSLTADTEQYF

d_gene: TRBD1
j_gene: TRBJ2-2
len: 17
abundance: many
v_gene: TRBV11-3
CDR3nt: TGTGCCAGCAGCCCCGCTGGGGGACAGGGGAACACCGGGGAGCTGTTTTTT
CDR3aa: CASSPAGGQGNTGELFF

d_gene: TRBD2
j_gene: TRBJ2-1
len: 15
abundance: NA
v_gene: TRBV4-3
CDR3nt: TGCGCCAGCAGCCAAGACGTCAGCGGGAGGTATGAGCAGTTCTTC
CDR3aa: CASSQDVSGRYEQFF

d_gene: TRBD2
j_gene: TRBJ2-3
len: 18
abundance: few
v_gene: TRBV28
CDR3nt: TGTGCCAGCAGTTTAGGGACTAGCGGGAAGGATCTAAGAGATACGCAGTATTTT
CDR3aa: CASSLGTSGKDLRDTQYF

d_gene: TRBD1
j_gene: TRBJ1-5
len: 15
abundance: NA
v_gene: TRBV7-8
CDR3nt: TGTGCCAGCAGCTTACGGCGGACAGGGGATCAGCCCCAGCATTTT
CDR3aa: CASSLRRTGDQPQHF

d_gene: TRBD2
j_gene: TRBJ2-5
len: 17
abundance: many
v_gene: TRBV10-3
CDR3nt: TGTGCCATCAGTGTCCTAGCGGGAGGGCCAGGGGGAGAGACCCAGTACTTC
CDR3aa: CAISVLAGGPGGETQYF

d_gene: TRBD2
j_gene: TRBJ2-1
len: 14
abundance: NA
v_gene: TRBV7-9
CDR3nt: TGTGCCAGCAGCGTGACTAGCGGGAGGTATGAGCAGTTCTTC
CDR3aa: CASSVTSGRYEQFF

d_gene: NA
j_gene: TRBJ2-5
len: 13
abundance: many
v_gene: TRBV12-3/TRBV12-4
CDR3nt: TGTGCCAGCAGCCAAAACCCAGTGAGACAGACCAACTTC
CDR3aa: CASSQNPVRQTNF

d_gene: NA
j_gene: TRBJ2-7
len: 15
abundance: few
v_gene: TRBV24-1
CDR3nt: TGTGCCACCAGTGGTTCGAGACAAATCTCCTACGAGCAGTACTTC
CDR3aa: CATSGSRQISYEQYF

d_gene: NA
j_gene: TRBJ1-1
len: 13
abundance: many
v_gene: TRBV11-3
CDR3nt: TGTGCCAGCAGCTTATTGTCACCTAGAGAAGCTTTCTTT
CDR3aa: CASSLLSPREAFF

d_gene: NA
j_gene: TRBJ2-7
len: 15
abundance: many
v_gene: TRBV6-5
CDR3nt: TGTGCCAGCAGTTACTCGGGTAGGGCCTCCTACGAGCAGTACTTC
CDR3aa: CASSYSGRASYEQYF

d_gene: NA
j_gene: TRBJ1-6
len: 14
abundance: many
v_gene: TRBV5-8
CDR3nt: TGTGCCAGCAGCAACTTCACAGGGTATTCACCCCTCCACTTT
CDR3aa: CASSNFTGYSPLHF

d_gene: NA
j_gene: TRBJ2-7
len: 12
abundance: many
v_gene: TRBV20-1
CDR3nt: TGCAGTGCTAGTGTTAGCGTGCACGAGCAGTACTTC
CDR3aa: CSASVSVHEQYF

d_gene: NA
j_gene: TRBJ2-7
len: 13
abundance: few
v_gene: TRBV5-4
CDR3nt: TGTGCCAGCAGCTCCGAGGGGCTCGGCGAGCAGTACTTC
CDR3aa: CASSSEGLGEQYF

d_gene: NA
j_gene: TRBJ2-7
len: 17
abundance: NA
v_gene: TRBV9
CDR3nt: TGTGCCAGCAGCGTAGAGGGGAATCAAGTGGGTTACTACGAGCAGTACTTC
CDR3aa: CASSVEGNQVGYYEQYF

d_gene: NA
j_gene: TRBJ1-2
len: 15
abundance: few
v_gene: TRBV5-4
CDR3nt: TGTGCCAGCAGAGGAACAGAAGACCCTAACTATGGCTACACCTTC
CDR3aa: CASRGTEDPNYGYTF

d_gene: NA
j_gene: TRBJ2-5
len: 14
abundance: many
v_gene: TRBV3-1
CDR3nt: TGTGCCAGCAGCCCTAGACCACAACAAGAGACCCAGTACTTC
CDR3aa: CASSPRPQQETQYF

d_gene: TRBD2
j_gene: TRBJ2-3
len: 16
abundance: NA
v_gene: TRBV11-1
CDR3nt: TGTGCCAGCAGACGGGGACTAGCGGGGGCCACAGATACGCAGTATTTT
CDR3aa: CASRRGLAGATDTQYF

d_gene: TRBD2
j_gene: TRBJ2-5
len: 15
abundance: NA
v_gene: TRBV9
CDR3nt: TGTGCCAGCAGCCTTACATGGACTAGCGTAGAGACCCAGTACTTC
CDR3aa: CASSLTWTSVETQYF

d_gene: TRBD1
j_gene: TRBJ1-6
len: 14
abundance: many
v_gene: TRBV20-1
CDR3nt: TGCAGTGCTAGAATGACAGGGGCTAGTTCACCCCTCCACTTT
CDR3aa: CSARMTGASSPLHF

d_gene: NA
j_gene: TRBJ2-5
len: 13
abundance: many
v_gene: TRBV19
CDR3nt: TGTGCCAGTAGTATAGGTGCGTTGGAGACCCAGTACTTC
CDR3aa: CASSIGALETQYF

d_gene: TRBD2
j_gene: TRBJ2-7
len: 15
abundance: NA
v_gene: TRBV20-1
CDR3nt: TGCAGTGCTAGGGGGACTAGCGGGAGACCTTACGAGCAGTACTTC
CDR3aa: CSARGTSGRPYEQYF

d_gene: NA
j_gene: TRBJ1-1
len: 12
abundance: NA
v_gene: TRBV11-2
CDR3nt: TGTGCCGCCGGGACACAGAACACTGAAGCTTTCTTT
CDR3aa: CAAGTQNTEAFF

d_gene: TRBD1
j_gene: TRBJ2-7
len: 13
abundance: many
v_gene: TRBV20-1
CDR3nt: TGCAGTGCCCTCCCGGGACAGGGGGGCGAGCAGTACTTC
CDR3aa: CSALPGQGGEQYF

d_gene: TRBD1
j_gene: TRBJ1-1
len: 14
abundance: many
v_gene: TRBV5-1
CDR3nt: TGCGCCAGCAGCTTACAGGGGGGGAACACTGAAGCTTTCTTT
CDR3aa: CASSLQGGNTEAFF

d_gene: NA
j_gene: TRBJ2-5
len: 14
abundance: many
v_gene: TRBV30
CDR3nt: TGTGCCTGGAGTCCATCAAGGGTTGGGGAGACCCAGTACTTC
CDR3aa: CAWSPSRVGETQYF

d_gene: TRBD2
j_gene: TRBJ2-3
len: 14
abundance: many
v_gene: TRBV20-1
CDR3nt: TGCAGTGCTGCGATAGCGGGAGTAATAGATACGCAGTATTTT
CDR3aa: CSAAIAGVIDTQYF

d_gene: NA
j_gene: TRBJ1-1
len: 13
abundance: many
v_gene: TRBV30
CDR3nt: TGTGCCTGGAGTGTTGGAGGCCCTTCTGAAGCTTTCTTT
CDR3aa: CAWSVGGPSEAFF

d_gene: NA
j_gene: TRBJ2-5
len: 15
abundance: many
v_gene: TRBV9
CDR3nt: TGTGCCAGCAGCGTAGCGGGAGTAGGACAAGAGACCCAGTACTTC
CDR3aa: CASSVAGVGQETQYF

d_gene: NA
j_gene: TRBJ2-7
len: 15
abundance: many
v_gene: TRBV11-3
CDR3nt: TGTGCCAGCAGCTTATTCTCCGACAGAGACTACGAGCAGTACTTC
CDR3aa: CASSLFSDRDYEQYF